This T cell receptor (beta chain) derives from a study of cytomegalovirus exposure and HLA in healthy donors. The PCR ran on 60 Vbeta and 13 Jbeta primers. The table came from immunoSEQ multiplex PCR; TCRdb's copy has only in-frame clones and leaves some out. The sample includes 150,000 to 200,000 clones, more than 70% seen only once; the top ten take 4.9%. V shed 5 bases and J 7 bases; nucleotides not matched to a gene: 4. The CDR3 is 12 amino acids. Germline V CDR1 and CDR2: ENHRY, SYGVKD. The study, taken as a whole, reports: The study assumed roughly uniform donor sequencing depth for presence/absence analyses. A later analysis linked 15,000 to 20,000 TCR beta sequences to HLA alleles at 0.05 false discovery rate. Judged likely to be a sequencing artifact was a cluster of highly shared sequence variants. Cytomegalovirus-associated TCR beta chains were listed, numbering roughly 150.

Regarding this clone: Its antigen remains unknown.

The TCR originated in a male donor in good health and CMV-seronegative. The sequencing input was PBMCs. This sequence joins TRBV10-3 and TRBJ1-1; TRBD1 matches 7 bases. The CDR3 loop reads CAISSGDSEAFF. Here the CDR3 DNA reads TGTGCCATCAGTTCCGGGGACAGTGAAGCTTTCTTT.